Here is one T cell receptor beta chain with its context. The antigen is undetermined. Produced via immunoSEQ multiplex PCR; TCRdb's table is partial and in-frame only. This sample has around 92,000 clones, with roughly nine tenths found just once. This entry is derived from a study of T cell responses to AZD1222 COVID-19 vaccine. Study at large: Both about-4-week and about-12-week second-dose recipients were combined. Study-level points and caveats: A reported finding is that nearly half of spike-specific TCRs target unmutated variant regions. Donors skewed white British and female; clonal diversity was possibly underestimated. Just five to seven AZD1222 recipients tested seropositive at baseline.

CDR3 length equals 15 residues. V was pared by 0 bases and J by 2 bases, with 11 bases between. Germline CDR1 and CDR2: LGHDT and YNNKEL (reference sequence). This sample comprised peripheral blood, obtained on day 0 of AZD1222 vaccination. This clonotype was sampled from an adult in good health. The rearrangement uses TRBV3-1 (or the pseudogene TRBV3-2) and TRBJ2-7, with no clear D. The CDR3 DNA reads TGTGCCAGCAGCCAAGAAGCACTGGCTACCTACGAGCAGTACTTC. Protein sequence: CASSQEALATYEQYF.